The entry below describes one T cell receptor beta chain. The antigen it recognizes is unknown. Qualities for individual bases were not recorded, and no much larger clone is one base off. TCRbeta CDR3 regions were amplified from genomic DNA using the immunoSEQ Assay, a bias-controlled multiplex PCR. The authors processed their data as follows. The number of nucleated cells in each sample was estimated by amplification of reference gene primers within the assay. Sequence reads were collapsed and filtered to measure the absolute abundance of every unique TCRbeta CDR3 rearrangement. For each sample, productive Simpson clonality was calculated as the square root of Simpson's diversity index across productive rearrangements. Here the immuneACCESS table is served through TCRdb, limited to in-frame sequences with V and J called. Missing clones are a known gap in these copies; in checked studies unresolved V genes cover under half, and the rest lacks a known reason. V and J calls and clone size are as listed in that table; D and trimming were resolved from the DNA. This sample has around 100,000 clones in its table, and 88% of those were observed once. 5% of the sample is held by the ten biggest clonotypes.

Reading from cysteine to phenylalanine, the CDR3 counts 13 amino acids. Of all the DNA, just the CDR3 is kept, 39 bases in frame from base 1. CDR1 and CDR2 were assigned from the germline V gene (reference sequence) as LNHDA and SQIVND. Trimming takes 7 bases off V and 7 bases off J; junction bases not matched to a gene: 5. Whole blood was collected in K2EDTA tubes by collaborating institutions according to the institutions' own protocols. For TCRbeta analysis, collaborators shipped samples as frozen whole blood, isolated PBMCs, or DNA extracted from either of those sample types. The data derive from a study of blood T cell repertoires in COVID-19 (dated by TCRdb to the early 2020s). For context, the study as a whole: Samples covering the acute and convalescent phases of COVID-19 were provided by collaborators in the United States, Italy and Spain. Where available, HLA class I and class II types were obtained from metadata supplied by the sample provider rather than from assay-based typing. The samples were drawn from two sources: the first 160 participants of the ongoing ImmuneRACE study, and 950 to 1,500 subjects contributed by 6 global collaborators. The dataset comprised deeply sampled blood TCRbeta repertoires from subjects exposed to, actively infected with, or recovered from COVID-19. The prospective study material was composed of cDNA or gDNA derived from T cells, B-cell-depleted T cells, or PBMCs. The repertoires were released in a freely available public database meant as a resource for research on the immune response to SARS-CoV-2. Sample metadata almost always included a de-identified subject ID, COVID-19 status, age in years and sex.

Beyond this particular receptor, the publication reports: How much clinical and demographic metadata was included differed by source and by participant, and the metadata was provided uncurated.

The receptor's source is a human donor in a cohort sampled during active COVID-19. The material sequenced was peripheral blood. The sequence is built from TRBV19 and TRBJ1-4; the central 8 bases match TRBD1. The CDR3 is CASTGQGVEKLFF. The nucleotide sequence reads TGTGCCAGTACTGGACAGGGTGTTGAAAAACTGTTTTTT. Where the CDR3 stops, the reference TRBV19 and TRBJ1-4 genes take over; the full variable domain is DGGITQSPKYLFRKEGQNVTLSCEQNLNHDAMYWYRQDPGQGLRLIYYSQIVNDFQKGDIAEGYSVSREKKESFPLTVTSAQKNPTAFYLCASTGQGVEKLFFGSGTQLSVL.